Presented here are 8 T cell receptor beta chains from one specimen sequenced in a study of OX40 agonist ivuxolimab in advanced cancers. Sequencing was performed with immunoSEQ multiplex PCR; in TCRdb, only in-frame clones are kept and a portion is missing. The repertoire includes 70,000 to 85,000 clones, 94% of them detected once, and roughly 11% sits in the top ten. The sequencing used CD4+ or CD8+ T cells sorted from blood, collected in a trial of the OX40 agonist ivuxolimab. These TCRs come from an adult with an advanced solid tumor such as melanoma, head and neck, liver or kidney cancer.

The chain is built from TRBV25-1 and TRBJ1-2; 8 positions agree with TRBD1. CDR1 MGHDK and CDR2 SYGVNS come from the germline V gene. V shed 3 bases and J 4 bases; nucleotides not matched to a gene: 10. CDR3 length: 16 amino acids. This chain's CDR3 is CASSDRVGGTGYGYTF. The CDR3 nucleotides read TGTGCCAGCAGTGACAGGGTGGGGGGGACAGGCTATGGCTACACCTTC.

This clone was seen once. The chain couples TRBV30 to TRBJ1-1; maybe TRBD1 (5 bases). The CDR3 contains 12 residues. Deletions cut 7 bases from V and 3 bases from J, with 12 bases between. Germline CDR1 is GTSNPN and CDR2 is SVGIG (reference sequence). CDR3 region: CAYTRGYTEAFF. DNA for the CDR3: TGTGCCTACACGAGGGGCTACACTGAAGCTTTCTTT.

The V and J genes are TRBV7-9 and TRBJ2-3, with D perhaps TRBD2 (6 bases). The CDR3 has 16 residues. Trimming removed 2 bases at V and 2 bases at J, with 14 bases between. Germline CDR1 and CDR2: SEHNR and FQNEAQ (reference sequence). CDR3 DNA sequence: TGTGCCAGCAGCTTAAGGCAGCGCGGGGTCACAGATACGCAGTATTTT. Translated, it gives CASSLRQRGVTDTQYF.

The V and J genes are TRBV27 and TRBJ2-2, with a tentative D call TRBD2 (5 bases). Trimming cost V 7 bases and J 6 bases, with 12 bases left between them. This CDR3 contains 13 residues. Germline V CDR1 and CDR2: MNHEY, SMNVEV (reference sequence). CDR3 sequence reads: CASTLGVPGELFF. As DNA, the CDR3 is TGTGCCAGCACTCTCGGGGTTCCCGGGGAGCTGTTTTTT.

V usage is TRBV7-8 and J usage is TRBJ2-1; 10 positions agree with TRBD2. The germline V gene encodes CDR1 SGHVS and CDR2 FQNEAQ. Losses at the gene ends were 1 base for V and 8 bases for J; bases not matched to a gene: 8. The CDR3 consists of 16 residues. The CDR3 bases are TGTGCCAGCAGCTTAGTTCCCCTAGCGGGAGATGATGAGCAGTTCTTC. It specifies CASSLVPLAGDDEQFF.

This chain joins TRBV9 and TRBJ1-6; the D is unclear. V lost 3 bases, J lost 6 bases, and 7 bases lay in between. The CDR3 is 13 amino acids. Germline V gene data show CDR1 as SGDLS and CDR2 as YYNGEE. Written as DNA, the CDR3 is TGTGCCAGCAGCGGGCAGGTTAATTCACCCCTCCACTTT. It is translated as CASSGQVNSPLHF.

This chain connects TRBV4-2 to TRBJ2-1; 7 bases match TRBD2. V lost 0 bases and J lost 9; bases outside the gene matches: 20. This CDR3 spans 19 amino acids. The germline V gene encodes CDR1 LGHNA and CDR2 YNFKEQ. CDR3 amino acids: CASSQEIFGGSSGSGEQFF. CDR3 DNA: TGTGCCAGCAGCCAAGAGATTTTTGGCGGGAGTTCGGGTAGTGGTGAGCAGTTCTTC.

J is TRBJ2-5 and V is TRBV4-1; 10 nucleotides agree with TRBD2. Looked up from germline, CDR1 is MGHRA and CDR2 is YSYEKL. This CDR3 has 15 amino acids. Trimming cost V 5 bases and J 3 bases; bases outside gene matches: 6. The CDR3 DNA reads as TGCGCCAGCAGCGCTAGCGGGAGCCCGAAAGAGACCCAGTACTTC. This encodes CASSASGSPKETQYF.